This TCR beta chain comes out of a study of T cell responses to AZD1222 COVID-19 vaccine. Study background: Pooled samples include second doses given at about 4 or 12 weeks. General study points: Most donors were white British, females outnumbered males, and clonal diversity was possibly underestimated.

The CDR3 totals 16 residues. Germline CDR1 LGHDT, CDR2 YNNKEL (reference sequence). Trimming took off 4 bases at V and 2 bases at J, with 17 bases between the two ends. Assay used: immunoSEQ multiplex PCR; TCRdb lists only in-frame clones, some missing. The sample consists of over 100,000 clones, approximately 90% of them appearing once. About this clone: Its antigen remains unknown.

V is TRBV3-1 (or the pseudogene TRBV3-2) and J is TRBJ2-5; D uncertain. The sequenced sample was peripheral blood, obtained on day 0 of AZD1222 vaccination. The receptor was derived from an adult in good health. The CDR3 nucleotides read TGTGCCAGCAGCCCTCCCTGGGGATGGGGACAAGAGACCCAGTACTTC. This sequence encodes CASSPPWGWGQETQYF.